One T cell receptor beta chain is described in this entry. The antigen is unknown. The libraries were made with immunoSEQ v3. Measured with immunoSEQ multiplex PCR; TCRdb has only the in-frame clones, and not every one. The sample consists of 50,000 to 70,000 clones, roughly 69% of them appearing once. Time point specified: pre-treatment sample, taken before nivolumab and TIL therapy. Enrollment ran from October 2017 to early 2020. This sample was included in a study of TIL therapy for anti-PD-1-resistant metastatic lung cancer. Looking at the study overall: Tumors carried a median approximately 1.6 non-synonymous mutations per megabase. Broader study findings: The baseline peripheral repertoire was partially replaced by infused TIL clonotypes that later decayed.

Germline values: CDR1 GTSNPN, CDR2 SVGIG (reference sequence). CDR3 size: 16 residues. The V and J ends lost 1 base and 4 bases respectively, with 20 bases between them. This clonotype originated in a person between 25 and 80 years old with non-small cell lung cancer. Sequenced material: blood, taken at baseline. This sequence joins TRBV30 and TRBJ2-7; D tentatively reads TRBD1 or TRBD2 (6 bases each). The CDR3 sequence is CAWSAAFPGAGYEQYF. CDR3 nucleotide sequence: TGTGCCTGGAGTGCAGCTTTTCCAGGGGCGGGATACGAGCAGTACTTC.